This TCR beta chain was sequenced for a study of prognosis after radiotherapy for stage I lung cancer. Turning to the study itself: In this cohort, every patient with non-small cell lung cancer was regarded as medically inoperable.

This clonotype was found many times. The junction had 9 bases not matched to a gene; V was cut back by 6 bases and J by 3 bases. In germline, CDR1 is SGHRS, CDR2 YFSETQ. The CDR3 spans 15 residues. From genomic DNA, two-round multiplex PCR was used to amplify TCR beta CDR3. Specific primers for each TRBV and TRBJ gene were what first-round PCR used. From the multiplex PCR reads, TCRdb called clonotypes with MiXCR, one entry per CDR3 protein. The sample comprises about 35,000 distinct CDR3 sequences, 30% to 35% of which are singletons, and around 29% rests with the top ten. V usage is TRBV5-1 and J usage is TRBJ2-3; TRBD2 matches at 8 bases. The sequence came from a donor at least 50 years old with non-small cell lung cancer. This sample comprised PBMCs, obtained before or after stereotactic body radiation therapy (not recorded which). The CDR3 loop is CASKGDSGATDTQYF. In DNA form, the CDR3 reads TGCGCCAGCAAGGGGGATAGCGGGGCAACAGATACGCAGTATTTT.